Listed below are T cell receptor beta chains from one sample, sequenced in a study of CD8 T cells in Susac syndrome. MiXCR, run by TCRdb on the immunoSEQ multiplex PCR reads, gives a single entry per CDR3 protein. The sample shows about 140,000 distinct CDR3 sequences, 85% to 95% of them seen only once. The material sequenced was CD4+ T cells from PBMCs. These receptors were taken from a human donor with multiple sclerosis. Both conserved end residues are part of each CDR3. The order of the fields is CDR3 DNA, CDR3 protein, J gene, V gene, D gene, clone size. The D gene is left open where the match is weak. The size field is filled for only some rows; it gives once, few, many or a size class.

CDR3nt: TGCAGTGTCCCAAGGGGGGATCAGCCCCAGCATTTT
CDR3aa: CSVPRGDQPQHF
j_gene: TRBJ1-5
v_gene: TRBV20-1
d_gene: -
abundance: -

CDR3nt: TGTGCCAGCAGCAGACAGGGCGGAACCGGGGAGCTGTTTTTT
CDR3aa: CASSRQGGTGELFF
j_gene: TRBJ2-2
v_gene: TRBV6-4
d_gene: TRBD1
abundance: -

CDR3nt: TGCAGCGCAAACAGGGTCAACCAAGAGACCCAGTACTTC
CDR3aa: CSANRVNQETQYF
j_gene: TRBJ2-5
v_gene: TRBV29-1
d_gene: -
abundance: -

CDR3nt: TGTGCCAGCAGCGAGACTACTAGCGCAACGGGGTTCTTC
CDR3aa: CASSETTSATGFF
j_gene: TRBJ2-1
v_gene: TRBV9
d_gene: TRBD2
abundance: -

CDR3nt: TGTGCCAGCAGTTTGGAGCTACGGAATGAGCAGTTCTTC
CDR3aa: CASSLELRNEQFF
j_gene: TRBJ2-1
v_gene: TRBV28
d_gene: -
abundance: -

CDR3nt: TGTGCCAGCTCACCCCAGGATAACTATGGCTACACCTTC
CDR3aa: CASSPQDNYGYTF
j_gene: TRBJ1-2
v_gene: TRBV18
d_gene: -
abundance: -

CDR3nt: TGTGCCAGCAGCTTAGCGGGGGCCCATACTAGCACAGATACGCAGTATTTT
CDR3aa: CASSLAGAHTSTDTQYF
j_gene: TRBJ2-3
v_gene: TRBV7-2
d_gene: -
abundance: -

CDR3nt: TGTGCCAGTAGTATAGGCTCGGGAACCTCCACAGATACGCAGTATTTT
CDR3aa: CASSIGSGTSTDTQYF
j_gene: TRBJ2-3
v_gene: TRBV19
d_gene: -
abundance: -

CDR3nt: TGCAGTGCTCTGAACCCCGGACTAGCGGCGACCGGACGCCGCACAGATACGCAGTATTTT
CDR3aa: CSALNPGLAATGRRTDTQYF
j_gene: TRBJ2-3
v_gene: TRBV20-1
d_gene: TRBD2
abundance: once

CDR3nt: TGTGCCACCAGTGATTCCTCAGGGTTTACGCAGTATTTT
CDR3aa: CATSDSSGFTQYF
j_gene: TRBJ2-3
v_gene: TRBV24-1
d_gene: -
abundance: -

CDR3nt: TGTGCCAGCAGCTTGGGAGTCCAAGAGACCCAGTACTTC
CDR3aa: CASSLGVQETQYF
j_gene: TRBJ2-5
v_gene: TRBV5-6
d_gene: -
abundance: few

CDR3nt: TGTGCCAGCAGGGGACAGGGGAGAAGGACCGGGGAGCTGTTTTTT
CDR3aa: CASRGQGRRTGELFF
j_gene: TRBJ2-2
v_gene: TRBV28
d_gene: TRBD1
abundance: -

CDR3nt: TGCAGTGCTAGATCGACAGGGAACGAGCAGTACTTC
CDR3aa: CSARSTGNEQYF
j_gene: TRBJ2-7
v_gene: TRBV20-1
d_gene: TRBD1
abundance: once

CDR3nt: TGCAGTGGGGACTTCCAAGAGACCCAGTACTTC
CDR3aa: CSGDFQETQYF
j_gene: TRBJ2-5
v_gene: TRBV20-1
d_gene: -
abundance: -

CDR3nt: TGTGCCAGCAGTGAGACCTTCGTCCCCTCTGGGGCCAACGTCCTGACTTTC
CDR3aa: CASSETFVPSGANVLTF
j_gene: TRBJ2-6
v_gene: TRBV6-1
d_gene: -
abundance: -

CDR3nt: TGTGCCAGCGGCCCCCCAGCGGGAAACTCCTACGAGCAGTACTTC
CDR3aa: CASGPPAGNSYEQYF
j_gene: TRBJ2-7
v_gene: TRBV5-6
d_gene: TRBD2
abundance: -

CDR3nt: TGTGCCACCCCGACAGCGAACACTGAAGCTTTCTTT
CDR3aa: CATPTANTEAFF
j_gene: TRBJ1-1
v_gene: TRBV28
d_gene: -
abundance: -

CDR3nt: TGTGCCACCAGTGACTCCAGACAGGGACCGCTCCGCTACGAGCAGTACTTC
CDR3aa: CATSDSRQGPLRYEQYF
j_gene: TRBJ2-7
v_gene: TRBV24-1
d_gene: TRBD1
abundance: once

CDR3nt: TGTGCCTGGAGTGGACCGGGACAGGGTAATTCACCCCTCCACTTT
CDR3aa: CAWSGPGQGNSPLHF
j_gene: TRBJ1-6
v_gene: TRBV30
d_gene: TRBD1
abundance: -

CDR3nt: TGTGCCAGCAGCTTCCCCGGACTAGCGGGTCTGGATGAGCAGTTCTTC
CDR3aa: CASSFPGLAGLDEQFF
j_gene: TRBJ2-1
v_gene: TRBV28
d_gene: TRBD2
abundance: -

CDR3nt: TGTGCCAGCAGCTTAGCAAGGGCGGGTAGCAATCAGCCCCAGCATTTT
CDR3aa: CASSLARAGSNQPQHF
j_gene: TRBJ1-5
v_gene: TRBV7-6
d_gene: -
abundance: -

CDR3nt: TGTGCCAGCAGCTTGTTCGGGGGGCCGCCTAATTCACCCCTCCACTTT
CDR3aa: CASSLFGGPPNSPLHF
j_gene: TRBJ1-6
v_gene: TRBV5-6
d_gene: -
abundance: -

CDR3nt: TGCAGCGTCAGACAGGCGATGGGGGAGACCCAGTACTTC
CDR3aa: CSVRQAMGETQYF
j_gene: TRBJ2-5
v_gene: TRBV29-1
d_gene: -
abundance: once

CDR3nt: TGCAGCGTTGAGGGCTGGGGCGGGCGAAACAATGAGCAGTTCTTC
CDR3aa: CSVEGWGGRNNEQFF
j_gene: TRBJ2-1
v_gene: TRBV29-1
d_gene: -
abundance: -

CDR3nt: TGTGCCAGCGGGGATATAGTGGAGAACGAGCAGTACTTC
CDR3aa: CASGDIVENEQYF
j_gene: TRBJ2-7
v_gene: TRBV12-3/TRBV12-4
d_gene: -
abundance: -

CDR3nt: TGTGCCAGCTCAACCCTCGGACAGGGGGCAGAAAAACTGTTTTTT
CDR3aa: CASSTLGQGAEKLFF
j_gene: TRBJ1-4
v_gene: TRBV18
d_gene: TRBD1
abundance: -

CDR3nt: TGTGCCAGCAGCCATGCCCGGCTAGCGGGACGGGATACGCAGTATTTT
CDR3aa: CASSHARLAGRDTQYF
j_gene: TRBJ2-3
v_gene: TRBV5-8
d_gene: TRBD2
abundance: once

CDR3nt: TGTGCCAGCCCCTCGGGACCTTGGGTCCAGGGCGGGGAGCTGTTTTTT
CDR3aa: CASPSGPWVQGGELFF
j_gene: TRBJ2-2
v_gene: TRBV12-3/TRBV12-4
d_gene: -
abundance: -

CDR3nt: TGTGCCAGCAGCTCGTCACTAGCCAATGAGCAGTTCTTC
CDR3aa: CASSSSLANEQFF
j_gene: TRBJ2-1
v_gene: TRBV7-8
d_gene: -
abundance: -

CDR3nt: TGTGCCAGCAGTTTATCGGGACCAACAGGGGCAGCGAAGTACTTC
CDR3aa: CASSLSGPTGAAKYF
j_gene: TRBJ2-4
v_gene: TRBV27
d_gene: TRBD1
abundance: -

CDR3nt: TGTGCCAGCAGCCAATCGATGCCCCCTACTCGCGAGCAGTACTTC
CDR3aa: CASSQSMPPTREQYF
j_gene: TRBJ2-7
v_gene: TRBV16
d_gene: -
abundance: -

CDR3nt: TGTGCCAGCAGTCCCCGTCCCTACGAGCAGTACTTC
CDR3aa: CASSPRPYEQYF
j_gene: TRBJ2-7
v_gene: TRBV14
d_gene: -
abundance: -

CDR3nt: TGCAGTGCTAGAGGGCACGGACTAGCGGATTACGAGCAGTACTTC
CDR3aa: CSARGHGLADYEQYF
j_gene: TRBJ2-7
v_gene: TRBV20-1
d_gene: TRBD2
abundance: -

CDR3nt: TGTGCCAGCACCGAAACAGGGTCCAGCTCCTACGAGCAGTACTTC
CDR3aa: CASTETGSSSYEQYF
j_gene: TRBJ2-7
v_gene: TRBV28
d_gene: -
abundance: -

CDR3nt: TGTGCCAGCAGTTTTCGAGGGCCCCGGCCCGGGGAGCTGTTTTTT
CDR3aa: CASSFRGPRPGELFF
j_gene: TRBJ2-2
v_gene: TRBV28
d_gene: -
abundance: once

CDR3nt: TGTGCCAGCAGGGCCGACGGGACCGCTGGGGCCAACGTCCTGACTTTC
CDR3aa: CASRADGTAGANVLTF
j_gene: TRBJ2-6
v_gene: TRBV7-9
d_gene: -
abundance: -

CDR3nt: TGTGCCAGCAGTTCGGGGAATAGGGTAAACACTGAAGCTTTCTTT
CDR3aa: CASSSGNRVNTEAFF
j_gene: TRBJ1-1
v_gene: TRBV6-5
d_gene: -
abundance: once

CDR3nt: TGTGCCAGCTCACCCAGCATTAGAGAGACCCAGTACTTC
CDR3aa: CASSPSIRETQYF
j_gene: TRBJ2-5
v_gene: TRBV18
d_gene: -
abundance: -

CDR3nt: TGTGCCTGGAGGGGTTTTCGGAATTCACAACCTTTTTCACCCCTCCACTTT
CDR3aa: CAWRGFRNSQPFSPLHF
j_gene: TRBJ1-6
v_gene: TRBV30
d_gene: -
abundance: once

CDR3nt: TGCAGTGCTCGGGACAGACTTAATGAAAAACTGTTTTTT
CDR3aa: CSARDRLNEKLFF
j_gene: TRBJ1-4
v_gene: TRBV20-1
d_gene: TRBD1
abundance: -

CDR3nt: TGTGCCACCAGTCAGAGTGAGCGGGGCGGTTCCTACGAGCAGTACTTC
CDR3aa: CATSQSERGGSYEQYF
j_gene: TRBJ2-7
v_gene: TRBV24-1
d_gene: TRBD2
abundance: -

CDR3nt: TGTGCCAGCAGCTTATCAGGGACAGGACAGCCCCAGCATTTT
CDR3aa: CASSLSGTGQPQHF
j_gene: TRBJ1-5
v_gene: TRBV13
d_gene: TRBD1
abundance: -

CDR3nt: TGTGCCAGCAGCCCCCAGAAGAGCCATGGCTACACCTTC
CDR3aa: CASSPQKSHGYTF
j_gene: TRBJ1-2
v_gene: TRBV7-3
d_gene: -
abundance: -

CDR3nt: TGTGCCAGCTCGCCGGACGGGAACACTGAAGCTTTCTTT
CDR3aa: CASSPDGNTEAFF
j_gene: TRBJ1-1
v_gene: TRBV18
d_gene: -
abundance: -

CDR3nt: TGTGCCAGCAGCTCCTACAGGGGGGGAAGCTCTGGGGCCAACGTCCTGACTTTC
CDR3aa: CASSSYRGGSSGANVLTF
j_gene: TRBJ2-6
v_gene: TRBV7-3
d_gene: -
abundance: -

CDR3nt: TGTGCCAGCAGTGGACAGGGGGCTTGGGCAGATACGCAGTATTTT
CDR3aa: CASSGQGAWADTQYF
j_gene: TRBJ2-3
v_gene: TRBV6-1
d_gene: TRBD1
abundance: -

CDR3nt: TGTGCCTGGAGTAGCCTACACGAGGGCTATGGCTACACCTTC
CDR3aa: CAWSSLHEGYGYTF
j_gene: TRBJ1-2
v_gene: TRBV30
d_gene: -
abundance: -

CDR3nt: TGCAGCACCGTGGGAGGAACAGATACGCAGTATTTT
CDR3aa: CSTVGGTDTQYF
j_gene: TRBJ2-3
v_gene: TRBV29-1
d_gene: -
abundance: -

CDR3nt: TGCAGTGCTAGACACCTTCGGGACAGGGCTTACGAGCAGTACTTC
CDR3aa: CSARHLRDRAYEQYF
j_gene: TRBJ2-7
v_gene: TRBV20-1
d_gene: TRBD1
abundance: -

CDR3nt: TGTGCCAGCAGCCAAGGAATCAAAACGGATGGCTACACCTTC
CDR3aa: CASSQGIKTDGYTF
j_gene: TRBJ1-2
v_gene: TRBV3-1
d_gene: -
abundance: -

CDR3nt: TGTGCCAGCAGCCCTGACAGGGGACTAGCCAAAAACATTCAGTACTTC
CDR3aa: CASSPDRGLAKNIQYF
j_gene: TRBJ2-4
v_gene: TRBV7-3
d_gene: TRBD1
abundance: -